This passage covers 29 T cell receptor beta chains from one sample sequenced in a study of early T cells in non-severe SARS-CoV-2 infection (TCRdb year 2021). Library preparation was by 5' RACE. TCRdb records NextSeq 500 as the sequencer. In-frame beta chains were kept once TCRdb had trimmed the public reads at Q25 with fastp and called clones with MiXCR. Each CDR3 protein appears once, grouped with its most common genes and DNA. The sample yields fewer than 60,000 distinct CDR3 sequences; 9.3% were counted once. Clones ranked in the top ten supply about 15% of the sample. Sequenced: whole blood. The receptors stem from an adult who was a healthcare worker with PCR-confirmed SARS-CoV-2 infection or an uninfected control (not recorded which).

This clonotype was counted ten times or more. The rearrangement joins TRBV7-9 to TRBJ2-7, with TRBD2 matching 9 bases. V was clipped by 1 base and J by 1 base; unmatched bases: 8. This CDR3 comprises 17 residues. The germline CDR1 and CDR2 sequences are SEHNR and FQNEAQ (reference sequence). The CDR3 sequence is CASSLVTAGGESYEQYF. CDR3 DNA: TGTGCCAGCAGCTTAGTTACTGCGGGAGGGGAATCCTACGAGCAGTACTTC.

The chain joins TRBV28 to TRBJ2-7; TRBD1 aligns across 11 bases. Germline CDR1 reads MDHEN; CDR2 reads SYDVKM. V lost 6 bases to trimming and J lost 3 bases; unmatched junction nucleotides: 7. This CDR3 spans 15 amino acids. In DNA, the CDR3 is TGTGCCAGCAGCTCTCCGGGACAGGGGGGCTACGAGCAGTACTTC. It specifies CASSSPGQGGYEQYF.

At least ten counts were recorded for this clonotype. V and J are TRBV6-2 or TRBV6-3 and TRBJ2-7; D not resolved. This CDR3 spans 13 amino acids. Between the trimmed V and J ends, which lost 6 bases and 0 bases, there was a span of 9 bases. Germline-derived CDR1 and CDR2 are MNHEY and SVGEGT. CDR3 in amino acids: CASSPSASYEQYF. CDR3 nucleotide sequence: TGTGCCAGCAGCCCCAGCGCCTCCTACGAGCAGTACTTC.

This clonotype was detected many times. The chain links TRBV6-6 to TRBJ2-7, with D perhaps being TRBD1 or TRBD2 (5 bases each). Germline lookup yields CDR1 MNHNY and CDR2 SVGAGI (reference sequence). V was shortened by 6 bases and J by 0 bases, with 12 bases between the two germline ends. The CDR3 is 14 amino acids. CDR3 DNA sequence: TGTGCCAGCAGCGGGGCAGACAGCTCCTACGAGCAGTACTTC. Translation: CASSGADSSYEQYF.

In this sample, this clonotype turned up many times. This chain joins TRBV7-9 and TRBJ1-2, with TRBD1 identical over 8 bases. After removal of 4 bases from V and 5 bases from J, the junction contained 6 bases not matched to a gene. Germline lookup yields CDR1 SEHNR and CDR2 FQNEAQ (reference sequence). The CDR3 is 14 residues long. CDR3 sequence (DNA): TGTGCCAGCAGCTCTGGACAGGGTGTATATGGCTACACCTTC. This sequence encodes CASSSGQGVYGYTF. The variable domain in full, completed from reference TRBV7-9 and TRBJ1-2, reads DTGVSQNPRHKITKRGQNVTFRCDPISEHNRLYWYRQTLGQGPEFLTYFQNEAQLEKSRLLSDRFSAERPKGSFSTLEIQRTEQGDSAMYLCASSSGQGVYGYTFGSGTRLTVV.

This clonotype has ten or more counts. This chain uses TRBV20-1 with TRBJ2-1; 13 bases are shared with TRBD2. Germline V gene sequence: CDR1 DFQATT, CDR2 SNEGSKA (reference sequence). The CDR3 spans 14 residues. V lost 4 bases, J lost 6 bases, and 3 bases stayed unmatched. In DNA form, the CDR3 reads TGCAGTGCTACGACTAGCGGGAGGCTCAATGAGCAGTTCTTC. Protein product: CSATTSGRLNEQFF.

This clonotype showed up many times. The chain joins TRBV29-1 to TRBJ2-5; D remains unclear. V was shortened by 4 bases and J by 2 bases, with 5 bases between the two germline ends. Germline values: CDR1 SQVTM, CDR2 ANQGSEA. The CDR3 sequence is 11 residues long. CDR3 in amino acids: CSVAPQETQYF. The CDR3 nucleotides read TGCAGCGTTGCCCCGCAAGAGACCCAGTACTTC. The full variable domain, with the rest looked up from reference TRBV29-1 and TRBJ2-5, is SAVISQKPSRDICQRGTSLTIQCQVDSQVTMMFWYRQQPGQSLTLIATANQGSEATYESGFVIDKFPISRPNLTFSTLTVSNMSPEDSSIYLCSVAPQETQYFGPGTRLLVL.

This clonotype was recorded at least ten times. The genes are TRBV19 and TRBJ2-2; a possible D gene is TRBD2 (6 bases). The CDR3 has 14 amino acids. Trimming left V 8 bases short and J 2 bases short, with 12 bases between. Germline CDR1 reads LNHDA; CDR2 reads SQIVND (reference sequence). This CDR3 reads CASGGLRNTGELFF. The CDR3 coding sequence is TGTGCCAGTGGGGGACTTCGCAACACCGGGGAGCTGTTTTTT.

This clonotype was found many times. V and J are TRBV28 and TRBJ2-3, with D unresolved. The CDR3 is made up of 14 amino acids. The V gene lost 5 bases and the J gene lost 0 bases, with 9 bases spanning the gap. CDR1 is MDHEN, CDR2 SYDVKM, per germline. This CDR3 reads CASSAEGSTDTQYF. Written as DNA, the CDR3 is TGTGCCAGCAGTGCGGAAGGGAGCACAGATACGCAGTATTTT.

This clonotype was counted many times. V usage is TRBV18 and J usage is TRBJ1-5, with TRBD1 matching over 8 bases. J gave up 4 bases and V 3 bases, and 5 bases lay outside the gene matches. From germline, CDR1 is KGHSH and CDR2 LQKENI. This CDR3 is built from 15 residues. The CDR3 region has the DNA TGTGCCAGCTCACCGACAGGGGAGAGGAATCAGCCCCAGCATTTT. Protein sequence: CASSPTGERNQPQHF. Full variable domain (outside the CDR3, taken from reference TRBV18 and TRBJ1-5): NAGVMQNPRHLVRRRGQEARLRCSPMKGHSHVYWYRQLPEEGLKFMVYLQKENIIDESGMPKERFSAEFPKEGPSILRIQQVVRGDSAAYFCASSPTGERNQPQHFGDGTRLSIL.

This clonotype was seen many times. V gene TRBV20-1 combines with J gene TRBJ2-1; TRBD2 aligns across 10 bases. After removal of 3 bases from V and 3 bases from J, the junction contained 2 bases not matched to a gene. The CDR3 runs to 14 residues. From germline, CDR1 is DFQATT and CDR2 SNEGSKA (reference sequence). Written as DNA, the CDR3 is TGCAGTGCTAGCACTAGCGGGGTCTACAATGAGCAGTTCTTC. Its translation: CSASTSGVYNEQFF.

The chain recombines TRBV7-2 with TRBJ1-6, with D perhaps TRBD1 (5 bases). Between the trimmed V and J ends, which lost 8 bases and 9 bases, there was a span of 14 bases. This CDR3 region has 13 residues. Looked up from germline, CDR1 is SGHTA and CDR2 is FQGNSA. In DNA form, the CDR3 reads TGTGCCAGCCGGGGGGATTCGAGTTCACCCCTCCACTTT. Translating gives CASRGDSSSPLHF. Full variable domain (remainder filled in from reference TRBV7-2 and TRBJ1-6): GAGVSQSPSNKVTEKGKDVELRCDPISGHTALYWYRQSLGQGLEFLIYFQGNSAPDKSGLPSDRFSAERTGGSVSTLTIQRTQQEDSAVYLCASRGDSSSPLHFGNGTRLTVT.

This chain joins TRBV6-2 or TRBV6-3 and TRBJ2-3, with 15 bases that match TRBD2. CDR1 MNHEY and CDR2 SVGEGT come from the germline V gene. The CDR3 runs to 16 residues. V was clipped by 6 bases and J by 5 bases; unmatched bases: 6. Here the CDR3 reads CASRPPGLAGGDTQYF. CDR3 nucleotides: TGTGCCAGCAGGCCTCCGGGACTAGCGGGAGGAGATACGCAGTATTTT.

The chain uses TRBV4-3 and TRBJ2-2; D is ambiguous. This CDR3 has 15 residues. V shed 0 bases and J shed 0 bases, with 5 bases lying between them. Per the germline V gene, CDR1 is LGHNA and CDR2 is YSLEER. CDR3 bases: TGCGCCAGCAGCCAAGATTCCCCGAACACCGGGGAGCTGTTTTTT. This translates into CASSQDSPNTGELFF.

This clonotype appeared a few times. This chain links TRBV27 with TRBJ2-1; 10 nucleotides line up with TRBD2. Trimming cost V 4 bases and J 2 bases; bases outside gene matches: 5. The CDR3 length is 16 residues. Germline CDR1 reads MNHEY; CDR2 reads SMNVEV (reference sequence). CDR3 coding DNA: TGTGCCAGCAGTTCCTGGACTAGCGGAACCTACAATGAGCAGTTCTTC. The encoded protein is CASSSWTSGTYNEQFF.

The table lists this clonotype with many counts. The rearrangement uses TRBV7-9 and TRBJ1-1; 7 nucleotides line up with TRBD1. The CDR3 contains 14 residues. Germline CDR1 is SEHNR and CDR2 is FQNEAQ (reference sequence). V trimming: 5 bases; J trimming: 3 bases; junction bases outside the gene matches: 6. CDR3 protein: CASSPRTGYTEAFF. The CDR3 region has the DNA TGTGCCAGCAGCCCCCGGACAGGATACACTGAAGCTTTCTTT.

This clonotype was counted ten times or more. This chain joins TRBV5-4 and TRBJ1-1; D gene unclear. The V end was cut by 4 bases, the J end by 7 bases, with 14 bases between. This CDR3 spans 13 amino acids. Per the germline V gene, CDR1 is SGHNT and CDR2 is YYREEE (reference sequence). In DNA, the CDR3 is TGTGCCAGCAGCGGTGGGCCGGCCAATGAAGCTTTCTTT. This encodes CASSGGPANEAFF.

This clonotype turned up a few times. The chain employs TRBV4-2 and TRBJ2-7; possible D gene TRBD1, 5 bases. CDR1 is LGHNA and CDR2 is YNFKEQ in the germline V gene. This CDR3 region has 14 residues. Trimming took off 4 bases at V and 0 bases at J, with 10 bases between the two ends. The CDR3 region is CASSLGVPSYEQYF. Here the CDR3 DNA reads TGTGCCAGCAGCCTAGGGGTTCCCTCCTACGAGCAGTACTTC.

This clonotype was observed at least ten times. For the CDR3, the DNA is TGTGCCAGCAGCCAAGATTACGGTGAGCAGTTCTTC. It yields the protein CASSQDYGEQFF. The rearrangement uses TRBV14 and TRBJ2-1; D not resolved. Germline V CDR1 and CDR2: SGHDN, FVKESK. V lost 0 bases, J lost 9 bases, and 6 bases lay in between. The CDR3 consists of 12 residues.

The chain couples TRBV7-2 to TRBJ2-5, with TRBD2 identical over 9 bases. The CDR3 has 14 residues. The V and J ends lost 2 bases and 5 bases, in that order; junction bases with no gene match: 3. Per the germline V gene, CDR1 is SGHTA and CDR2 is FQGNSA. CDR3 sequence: CASSLSSGSETQYF. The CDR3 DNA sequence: TGTGCCAGCAGCTTAAGTAGCGGGAGTGAGACCCAGTACTTC.

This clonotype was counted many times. CDR3: CASSYAPGYQPQHF. CDR3 nucleotide sequence: TGTGCCAGCAGTTACGCGCCGGGGTATCAGCCCCAGCATTTT. The chain employs TRBV6-2 or TRBV6-3 and TRBJ1-5; D unresolved. CDR1 and CDR2 from the germline V gene are MNHEY and SVGEGT. V lost 2 bases and J 5 bases, leaving 10 bases between the germline ends. This CDR3 region has 14 residues.

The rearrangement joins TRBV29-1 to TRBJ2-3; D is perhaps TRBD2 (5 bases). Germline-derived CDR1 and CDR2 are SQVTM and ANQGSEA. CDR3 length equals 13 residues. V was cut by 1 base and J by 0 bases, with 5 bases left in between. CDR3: CSVEGGSTDTQYF. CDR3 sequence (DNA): TGCAGCGTTGAAGGCGGGAGCACAGATACGCAGTATTTT.

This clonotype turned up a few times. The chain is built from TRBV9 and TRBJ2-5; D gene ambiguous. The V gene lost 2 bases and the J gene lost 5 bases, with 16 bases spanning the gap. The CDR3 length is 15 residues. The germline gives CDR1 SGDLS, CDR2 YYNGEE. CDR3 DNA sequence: TGTGCCAGCAGCGTCTTGGCGGCTTTAGGGGAGACCCAGTACTTC. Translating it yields CASSVLAALGETQYF. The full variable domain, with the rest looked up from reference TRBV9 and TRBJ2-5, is DSGVTQTPKHLITATGQRVTLRCSPRSGDLSVYWYQQSLDQGLQFLIQYYNGEERAKGNILERFSAQQFPDLHSELNLSSLELGDSALYFCASSVLAALGETQYFGPGTRLLVL.

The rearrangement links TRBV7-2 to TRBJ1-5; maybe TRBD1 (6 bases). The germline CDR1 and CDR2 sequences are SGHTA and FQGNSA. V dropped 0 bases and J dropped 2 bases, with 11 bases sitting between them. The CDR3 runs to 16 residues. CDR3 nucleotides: TGTGCCAGCAGCTTAGCTTTACAGGGTGGCAATCAGCCCCAGCATTTT. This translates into CASSLALQGGNQPQHF.

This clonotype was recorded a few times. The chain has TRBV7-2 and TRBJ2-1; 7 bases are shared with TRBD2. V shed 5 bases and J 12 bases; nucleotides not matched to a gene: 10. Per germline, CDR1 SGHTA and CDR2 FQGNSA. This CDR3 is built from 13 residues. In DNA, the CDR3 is TGTGCCAGCAGCGAGAGTTCGGGAGGCGGGCAGTTCTTC. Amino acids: CASSESSGGGQFF.

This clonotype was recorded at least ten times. DNA of the CDR3: TGCGCCAGCAGCCAAGGTTTCGCGGGGAGCACAGATACGCAGTATTTT. Its protein is CASSQGFAGSTDTQYF. The V and J genes are TRBV4-3 and TRBJ2-3, with D possibly being TRBD2 (6 bases). V was shortened by 1 base and J by 0 bases, with 11 bases between the two germline ends. Germline loops: CDR1 LGHNA, CDR2 YSLEER. The CDR3 is 16 amino acids.

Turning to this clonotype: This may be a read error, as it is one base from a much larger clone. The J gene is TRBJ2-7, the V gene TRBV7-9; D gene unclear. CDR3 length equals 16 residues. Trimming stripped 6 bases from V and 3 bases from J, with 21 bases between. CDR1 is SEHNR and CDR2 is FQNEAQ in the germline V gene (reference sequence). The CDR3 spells CASSPGGGWGSYEQYF. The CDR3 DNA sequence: TGTGCCAGCAGTCCCGGCGGTGGGTGGGGAAGCTACGAGCAGTACTTC.

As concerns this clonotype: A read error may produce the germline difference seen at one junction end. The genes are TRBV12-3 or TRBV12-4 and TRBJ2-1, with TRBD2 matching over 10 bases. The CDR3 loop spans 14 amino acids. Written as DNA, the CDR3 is TGTGCCAGCAGTCTAGCGGGAGCTAACAATGAGCAGTTCTTC. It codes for CASSLAGANNEQFF.

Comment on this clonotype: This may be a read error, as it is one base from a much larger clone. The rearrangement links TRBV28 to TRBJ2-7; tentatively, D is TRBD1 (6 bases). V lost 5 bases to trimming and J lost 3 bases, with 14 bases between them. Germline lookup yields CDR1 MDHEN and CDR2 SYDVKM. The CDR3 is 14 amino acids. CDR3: CASSKQTGSYEQYF. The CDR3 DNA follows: TGTGCCAGCAGTAAACAAACAGGGAGCTACGAGCAGTACTTC.